These T cell receptor beta chains were read from a single sample in a study of identical twins. TCRdb processed the 5' RACE reads anew with MiXCR; each CDR3 protein has one entry. The sample carries 270,000 or so distinct CDR3 sequences, around 8% recorded once. In addition, the sample was reused for a study of yellow fever vaccine responses in identical twins.

The sample consisted of CD8+ T cells sorted from blood. These receptors came from a woman between 18 and 29 years old in good health. CDR3s include the opening cysteine and the closing phenylalanine or tryptophan. The order of the fields is V gene, CDR3 protein.

V: TRBV6-5; CDR3: CASSYSLAGVTGELFF
V: TRBV4-1; CDR3: CASSQAKSSAETQYF
V: TRBV29-1; CDR3: CSVEGTSGNTDTQYF
V: TRBV29-1; CDR3: CSVEDPQRSGANVLTF
V: TRBV19; CDR3: CASSKDSPSYEQYF
V: TRBV5-1; CDR3: CASRATGANVLTF
V: TRBV4-2; CDR3: CASSQRTGNSGANVLTF
V: TRBV28; CDR3: CASSLGGGTQYF
V: TRBV20-1; CDR3: CSAPIYNEQFF
V: TRBV9; CDR3: CASRAGSSNEQFF
V: TRBV6-5; CDR3: CASSYGGGETQYF
V: TRBV11-2; CDR3: CASSLDVTDTQYF
V: TRBV7-8; CDR3: CASRLRGQGQETQYF
V: TRBV27; CDR3: CASSFLSTGGAKNIQYF
V: TRBV24-1; CDR3: CATIRTGTNQPQHF
V: TRBV27; CDR3: CASSLLGQGIETQYF
V: TRBV28; CDR3: CASSPPGWATRSNTGELFF
V: TRBV5-8; CDR3: CASSLGGITYEQYF
V: TRBV29-1; CDR3: CSVDWAGSGELFF
V: TRBV27; CDR3: CASRQNADYSYEQYF
V: TRBV10-3; CDR3: CAISESLGDRASYGYTF
V: TRBV11-1; CDR3: CASSLGGSAFEQYF
V: TRBV4-1; CDR3: CASSQQGSPYEQYF
V: TRBV27; CDR3: CASRHTFQGDEQFF
V: TRBV5-6; CDR3: CASSLGTYRGRDEQYF
V: TRBV7-6; CDR3: CASSLSRQGQETQYF